Listed here is a single T cell receptor (beta chain). There are 14 residues in the CDR3. The germline gives CDR1 SGHRS, CDR2 YFSETQ. With 4 bases removed from V and 6 bases from J, the gap between germline ends came to 13 bases. The data were obtained in a study of brain metastases from non-small cell lung cancer. The assay was immunoSEQ multiplex PCR, and TCRdb's table has in-frame clones only and misses some. The sample lists about 2,600 clones, 86% occurring once. The sequence was obtained from a donor older than 35 with non-small cell lung cancer. The sequencing sample was made of tumor-adjacent normal tissue. The chain uses TRBV5-1 and TRBJ1-4, with D perhaps matching TRBD1 (5 bases). The CDR3 DNA reads TGCGCCAGCAGCCATGGACAAAAGGATGAAAAACTGTTTTTT. Protein: CASSHGQKDEKLFF.